This T cell receptor (beta chain) derives from a study of T cell responses to AZD1222 COVID-19 vaccine. The study, taken as a whole, reports: Nearly half of spike-specific TCRs reportedly target variant regions that are unmutated in the B.1.351 and B.1.1.7 variants.

Worth noting for this clone: Its antigen remains unidentified.

Only in-frame clones appear in the TCRdb table, and some are missing; sequencing was by immunoSEQ multiplex PCR. Seen here are about 88,000 clones, approximately 90% observed once, and the top ten hold more than 4.5%. Sample: peripheral blood, taken on day 0 of AZD1222 vaccination. This TCR came from an adult in good health.

The CDR3 DNA is TGTGCCAGCAGCCATAGCGGGAGTGGGAATGAGCAGTTCTTC. Translating gives CASSHSGSGNEQFF. This sequence joins TRBV11-3 and TRBJ2-1, with 9 positions matching TRBD2. V trimming: 5 bases; J trimming: 7 bases; junction bases outside the gene matches: 6. The CDR3 is 14 amino acids. The germline gives CDR1 SGHNT, CDR2 YENEEA.